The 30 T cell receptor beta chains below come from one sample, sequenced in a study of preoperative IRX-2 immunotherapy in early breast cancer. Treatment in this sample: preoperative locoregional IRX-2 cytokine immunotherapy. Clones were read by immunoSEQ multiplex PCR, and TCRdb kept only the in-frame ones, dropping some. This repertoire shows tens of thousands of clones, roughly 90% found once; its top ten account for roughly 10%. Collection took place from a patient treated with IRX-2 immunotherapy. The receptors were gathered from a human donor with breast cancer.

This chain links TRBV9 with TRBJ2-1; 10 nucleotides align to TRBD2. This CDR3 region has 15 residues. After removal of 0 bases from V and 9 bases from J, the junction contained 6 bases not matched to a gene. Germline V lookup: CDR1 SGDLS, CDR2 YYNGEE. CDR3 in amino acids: CASSVAELAGIEQFF. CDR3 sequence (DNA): TGTGCCAGCAGCGTAGCTGAACTAGCGGGAATTGAGCAGTTCTTC.

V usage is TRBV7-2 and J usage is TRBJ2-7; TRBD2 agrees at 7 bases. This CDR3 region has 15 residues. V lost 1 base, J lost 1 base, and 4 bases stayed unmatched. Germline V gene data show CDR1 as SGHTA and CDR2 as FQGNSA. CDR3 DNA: TGTGCCAGCAGCTTAGAGCCAGCGGGGTCCTACGAGCAGTACTTC. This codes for CASSLEPAGSYEQYF.

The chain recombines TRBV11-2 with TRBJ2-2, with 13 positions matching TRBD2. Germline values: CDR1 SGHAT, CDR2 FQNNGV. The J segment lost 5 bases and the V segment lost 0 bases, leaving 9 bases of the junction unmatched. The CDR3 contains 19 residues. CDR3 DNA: TGTGCCAGCAGCTTAGATGGAACTAGCGGGAGGGTTTGGACCGGGGAGCTGTTTTTT. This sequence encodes CASSLDGTSGRVWTGELFF.

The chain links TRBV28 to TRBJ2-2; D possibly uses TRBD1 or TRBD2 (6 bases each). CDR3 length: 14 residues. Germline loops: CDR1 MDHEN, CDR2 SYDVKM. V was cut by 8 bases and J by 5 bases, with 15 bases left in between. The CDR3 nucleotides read TGTGCCAGCTTGACAGGAGGGGAGACCGGGGAGCTGTTTTTT. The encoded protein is CASLTGGETGELFF.

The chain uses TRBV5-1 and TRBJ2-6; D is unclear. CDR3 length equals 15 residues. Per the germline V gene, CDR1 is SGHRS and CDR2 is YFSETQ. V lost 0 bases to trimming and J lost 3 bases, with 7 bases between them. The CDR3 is CASSLGGFGANVLTF. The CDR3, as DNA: TGCGCCAGCAGCTTGGGGGGTTTTGGGGCCAACGTCCTGACTTTC.

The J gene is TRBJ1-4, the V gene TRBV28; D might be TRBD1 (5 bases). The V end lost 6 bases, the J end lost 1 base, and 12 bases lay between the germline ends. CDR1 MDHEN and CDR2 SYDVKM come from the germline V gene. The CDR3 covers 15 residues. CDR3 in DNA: TGTGCCAGCAGCCCTGGGGGGAGAACTAATGAAAAACTGTTTTTT. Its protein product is CASSPGGRTNEKLFF.

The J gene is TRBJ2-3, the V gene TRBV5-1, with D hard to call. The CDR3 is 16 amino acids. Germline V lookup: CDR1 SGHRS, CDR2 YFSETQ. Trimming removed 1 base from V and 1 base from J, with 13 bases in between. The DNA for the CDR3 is TGCGCCAGCAGCTTGTATCAACCGCACGGCACAGATACGCAGTATTTT. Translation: CASSLYQPHGTDTQYF. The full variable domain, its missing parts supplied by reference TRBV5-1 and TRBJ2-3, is KAGVTQTPRYLIKTRGQQVTLSCSPISGHRSVSWYQQTPGQGLQFLFEYFSETQRNKGNFPGRFSGRQFSNSRSEMNVSTLELGDSALYLCASSLYQPHGTDTQYFGPGTRLTVL.

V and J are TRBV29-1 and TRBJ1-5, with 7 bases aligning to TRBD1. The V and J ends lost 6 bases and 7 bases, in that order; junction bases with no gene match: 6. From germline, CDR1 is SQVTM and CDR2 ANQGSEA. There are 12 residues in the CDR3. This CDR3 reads CSVADREQPQHF. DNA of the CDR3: TGCAGCGTGGCTGACAGGGAACAGCCCCAGCATTTT.

The CDR3 is CAISEQGSYNSPLHF. The CDR3 DNA reads TGTGCCATCAGCGAACAGGGCTCCTATAATTCACCCCTCCACTTT. The chain joins TRBV10-3 to TRBJ1-6, with TRBD1 as a possible D gene (6 bases). The V end lost 6 bases, the J end lost 0 bases, and 9 bases lay between the germline ends. The CDR3 runs 15 residues. Germline CDR1 reads ENHRY; CDR2 reads SYGVKD.

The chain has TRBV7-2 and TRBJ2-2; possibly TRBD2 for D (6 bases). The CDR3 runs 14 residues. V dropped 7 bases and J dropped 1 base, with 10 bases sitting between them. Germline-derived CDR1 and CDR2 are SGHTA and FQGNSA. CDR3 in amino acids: CASKGLMNTGELFF. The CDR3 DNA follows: TGTGCCAGCAAGGGACTGATGAACACCGGGGAGCTGTTTTTT.

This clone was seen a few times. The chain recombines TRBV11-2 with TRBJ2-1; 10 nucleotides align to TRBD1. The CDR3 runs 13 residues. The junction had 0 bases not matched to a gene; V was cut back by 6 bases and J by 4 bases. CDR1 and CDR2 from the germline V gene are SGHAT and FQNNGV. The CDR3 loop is CASRGQGYNEQFF. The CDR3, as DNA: TGTGCCAGCAGGGGACAGGGGTACAATGAGCAGTTCTTC.

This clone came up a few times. The CDR3 DNA is TGTGCCAGCTCACCACGGGATGGCTACACCTTC. It is translated as CASSPRDGYTF. This chain connects TRBV18 to TRBJ1-2; no firm D call. Germline CDR1 KGHSH, CDR2 LQKENI. V shed 1 base and J shed 6 bases, with 3 bases lying between them. The CDR3 loop spans 11 amino acids.

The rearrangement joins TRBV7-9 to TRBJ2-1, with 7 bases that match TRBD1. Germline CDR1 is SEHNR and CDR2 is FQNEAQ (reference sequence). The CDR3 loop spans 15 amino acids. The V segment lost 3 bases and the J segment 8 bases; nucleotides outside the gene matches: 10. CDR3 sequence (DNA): TGTGCCAGCAGCTTGTCCGTTACAGGGGCGGATGAGCAGTTCTTC. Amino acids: CASSLSVTGADEQFF.

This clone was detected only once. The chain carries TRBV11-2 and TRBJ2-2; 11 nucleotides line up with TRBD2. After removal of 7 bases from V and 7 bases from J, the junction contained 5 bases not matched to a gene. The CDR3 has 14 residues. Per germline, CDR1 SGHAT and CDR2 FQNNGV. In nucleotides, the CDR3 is TGTGCCAGCACCTCGACTAGCGGGATCGGGGAGCTGTTTTTT. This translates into CASTSTSGIGELFF.

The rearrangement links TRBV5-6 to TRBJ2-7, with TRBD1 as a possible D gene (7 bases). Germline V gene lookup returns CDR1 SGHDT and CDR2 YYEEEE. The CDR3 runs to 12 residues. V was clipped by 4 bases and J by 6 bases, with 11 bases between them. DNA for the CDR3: TGTGCCAGCAGCGGAGGGGGCGGCGAGCAGTACTTC. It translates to CASSGGGGEQYF.

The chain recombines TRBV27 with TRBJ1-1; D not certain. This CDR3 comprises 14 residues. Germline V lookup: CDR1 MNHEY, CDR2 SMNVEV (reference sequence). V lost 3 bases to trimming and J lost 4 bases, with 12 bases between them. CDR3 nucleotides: TGTGCCAGCAGTTTCCGGGAAAGGAGCACTGAAGCTTTCTTT. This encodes CASSFRERSTEAFF.

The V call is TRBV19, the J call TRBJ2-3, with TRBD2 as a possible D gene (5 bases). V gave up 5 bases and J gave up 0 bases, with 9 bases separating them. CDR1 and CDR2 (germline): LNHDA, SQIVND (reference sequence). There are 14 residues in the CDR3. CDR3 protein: CASSDWTSTDTQYF. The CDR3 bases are TGTGCCAGTAGTGACTGGACTAGCACAGATACGCAGTATTTT.

DNA for the CDR3: TGTGCCAGCAGACGGGGGCTAGTAACCGGGGAGCTGTTTTTT. Translation: CASRRGLVTGELFF. The chain employs TRBV6-5 and TRBJ2-2, with D perhaps assigned TRBD1 or TRBD2 (6 bases each). This CDR3 comprises 14 residues. Deletions cut 6 bases from V and 5 bases from J, with 13 bases between. Germline V lookup: CDR1 MNHEY, CDR2 SVGAGI.

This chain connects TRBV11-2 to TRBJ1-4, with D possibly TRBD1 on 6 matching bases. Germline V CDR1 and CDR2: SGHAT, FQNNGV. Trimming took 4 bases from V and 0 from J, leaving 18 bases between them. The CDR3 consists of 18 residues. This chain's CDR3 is CASSSHRRRGATNEKLFF. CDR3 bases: TGTGCCAGCAGCTCTCACAGGAGGAGGGGGGCAACTAATGAAAAACTGTTTTTT.

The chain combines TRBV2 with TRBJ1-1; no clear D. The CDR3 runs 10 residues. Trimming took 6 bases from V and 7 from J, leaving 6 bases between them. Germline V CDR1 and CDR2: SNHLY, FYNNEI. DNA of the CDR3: TGTGCCAGCAGCCTAGATGAAGCTTTCTTT. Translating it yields CASSLDEAFF.

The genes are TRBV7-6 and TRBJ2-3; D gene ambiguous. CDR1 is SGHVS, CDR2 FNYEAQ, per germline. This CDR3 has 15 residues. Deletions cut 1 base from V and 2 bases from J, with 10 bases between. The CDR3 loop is CASSLELALTDTQYF. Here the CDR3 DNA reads TGTGCCAGCAGCTTAGAGTTGGCACTCACAGATACGCAGTATTTT.

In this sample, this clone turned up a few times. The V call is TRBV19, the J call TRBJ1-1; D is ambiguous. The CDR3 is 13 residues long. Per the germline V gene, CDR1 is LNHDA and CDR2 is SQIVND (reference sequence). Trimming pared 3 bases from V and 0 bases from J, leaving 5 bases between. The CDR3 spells CASSMFLNTEAFF. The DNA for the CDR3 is TGTGCCAGTAGTATGTTTCTGAACACTGAAGCTTTCTTT.

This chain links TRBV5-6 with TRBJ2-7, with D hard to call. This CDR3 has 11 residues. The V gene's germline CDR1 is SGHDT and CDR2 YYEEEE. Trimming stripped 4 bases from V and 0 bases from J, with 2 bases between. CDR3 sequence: CASSSSYEQYF. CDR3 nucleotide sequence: TGTGCCAGCAGCAGCTCCTACGAGCAGTACTTC.

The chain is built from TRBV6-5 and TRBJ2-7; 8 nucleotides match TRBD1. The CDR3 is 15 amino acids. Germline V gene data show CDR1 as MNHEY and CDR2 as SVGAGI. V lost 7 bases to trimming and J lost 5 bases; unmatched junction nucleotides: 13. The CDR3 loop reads CASTPFQTGANEQYF. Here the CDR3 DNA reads TGTGCCAGCACCCCCTTTCAGACAGGGGCAAACGAGCAGTACTTC.

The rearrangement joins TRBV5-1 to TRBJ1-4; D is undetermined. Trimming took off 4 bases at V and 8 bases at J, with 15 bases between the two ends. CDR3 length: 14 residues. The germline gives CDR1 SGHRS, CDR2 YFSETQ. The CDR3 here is CASSARTGEEKLFF. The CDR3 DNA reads TGCGCCAGCAGCGCTAGGACGGGTGAAGAAAAACTGTTTTTT.

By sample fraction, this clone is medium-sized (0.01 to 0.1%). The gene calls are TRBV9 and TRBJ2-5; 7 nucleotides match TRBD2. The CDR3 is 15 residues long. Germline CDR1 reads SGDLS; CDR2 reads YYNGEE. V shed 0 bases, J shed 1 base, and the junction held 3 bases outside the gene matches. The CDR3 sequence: CASSVDTGGQETQYF. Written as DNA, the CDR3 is TGTGCCAGCAGCGTAGACACGGGGGGCCAAGAGACCCAGTACTTC.

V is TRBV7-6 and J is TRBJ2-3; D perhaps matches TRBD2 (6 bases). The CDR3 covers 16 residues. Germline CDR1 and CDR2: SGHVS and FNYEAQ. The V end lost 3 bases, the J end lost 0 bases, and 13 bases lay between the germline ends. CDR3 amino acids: CASSLGTYASTDTQYF. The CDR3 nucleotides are TGTGCCAGCAGCTTGGGGACTTACGCGAGCACAGATACGCAGTATTTT.

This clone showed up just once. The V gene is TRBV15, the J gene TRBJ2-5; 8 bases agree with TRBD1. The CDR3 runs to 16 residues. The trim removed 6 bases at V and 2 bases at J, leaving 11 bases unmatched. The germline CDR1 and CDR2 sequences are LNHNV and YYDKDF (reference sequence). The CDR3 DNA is TGTGCCACCAGGAGGTGGACAGGGTCTATTCAAGAGACCCAGTACTTC. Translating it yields CATRRWTGSIQETQYF.

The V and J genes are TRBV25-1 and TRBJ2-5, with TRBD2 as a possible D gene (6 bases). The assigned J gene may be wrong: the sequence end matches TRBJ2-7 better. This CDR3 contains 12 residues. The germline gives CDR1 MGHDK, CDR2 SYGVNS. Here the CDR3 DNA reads TGTGCCAGCAGTGATCGTAGCGGCGAGCAGTACTTC. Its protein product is CASSDRSGEQYF.

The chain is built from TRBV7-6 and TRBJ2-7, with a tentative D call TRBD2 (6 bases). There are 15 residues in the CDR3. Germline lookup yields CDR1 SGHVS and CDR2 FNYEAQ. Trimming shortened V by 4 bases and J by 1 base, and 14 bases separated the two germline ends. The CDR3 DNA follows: TGTGCCAGCAGCTCTAGCTGGGGGGAATCCTACGAGCAGTACTTC. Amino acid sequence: CASSSSWGESYEQYF.